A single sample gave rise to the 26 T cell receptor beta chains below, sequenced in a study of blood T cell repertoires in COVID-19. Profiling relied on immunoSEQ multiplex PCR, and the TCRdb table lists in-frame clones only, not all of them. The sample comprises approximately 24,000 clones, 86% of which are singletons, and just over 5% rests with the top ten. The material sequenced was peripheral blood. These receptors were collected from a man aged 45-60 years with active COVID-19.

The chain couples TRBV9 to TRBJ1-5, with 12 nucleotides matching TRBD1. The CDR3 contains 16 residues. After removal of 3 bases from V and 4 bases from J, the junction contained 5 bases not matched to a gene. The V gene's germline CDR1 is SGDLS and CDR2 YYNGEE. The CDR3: CASSAGQGASNQPQHF. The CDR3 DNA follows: TGTGCCAGCAGCGCGGGACAGGGGGCGAGTAATCAGCCCCAGCATTTT.

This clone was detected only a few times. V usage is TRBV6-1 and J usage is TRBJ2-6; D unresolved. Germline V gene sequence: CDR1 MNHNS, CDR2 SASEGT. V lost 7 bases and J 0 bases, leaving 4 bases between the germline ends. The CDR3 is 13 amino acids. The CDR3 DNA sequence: TGTGCCAGCACGGGCTCTGGGGCCAACGTCCTGACTTTC. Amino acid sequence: CASTGSGANVLTF.

CDR3 in DNA: TGTGCCAGTCGGGCCGGAGGCGTGGTGGCTTTCTTT. The encoded protein is CASRAGGVVAFF. The J gene is TRBJ1-1, the V gene TRBV28; no reliable D call. This CDR3 contains 12 residues. Germline lookup yields CDR1 MDHEN and CDR2 SYDVKM. V lost 9 bases and J lost 11, with 19 bases in between.

The CDR3 DNA is TGTGCCTGGAGTCAGACAGGGAGCTCCTACGAGCAGTACTTC. Its protein product is CAWSQTGSSYEQYF. The chain combines TRBV30 with TRBJ2-7; TRBD1 matches at 7 bases. The junction had 4 bases not matched to a gene; V was cut back by 2 bases and J by 0 bases. Germline CDR1 and CDR2: GTSNPN and SVGIG (reference sequence). The CDR3 sequence is 14 residues long.

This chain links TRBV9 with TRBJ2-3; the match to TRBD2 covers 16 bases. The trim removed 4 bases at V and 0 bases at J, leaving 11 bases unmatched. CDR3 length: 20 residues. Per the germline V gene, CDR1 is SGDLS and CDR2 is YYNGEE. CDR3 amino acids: CASSRTSGTSGGASTDTQYF. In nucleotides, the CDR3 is TGTGCCAGCAGCCGAACTTCCGGGACTAGCGGGGGGGCGAGCACAGATACGCAGTATTTT.

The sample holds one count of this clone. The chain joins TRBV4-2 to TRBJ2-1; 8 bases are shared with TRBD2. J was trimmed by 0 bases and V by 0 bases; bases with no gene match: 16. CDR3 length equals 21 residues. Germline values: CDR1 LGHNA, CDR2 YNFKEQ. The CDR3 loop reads CASSQDYLTGGPRGSYNEQFF. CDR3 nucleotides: TGTGCCAGCAGCCAAGATTACTTGACGGGGGGGCCCCGGGGCTCCTACAATGAGCAGTTCTTC.

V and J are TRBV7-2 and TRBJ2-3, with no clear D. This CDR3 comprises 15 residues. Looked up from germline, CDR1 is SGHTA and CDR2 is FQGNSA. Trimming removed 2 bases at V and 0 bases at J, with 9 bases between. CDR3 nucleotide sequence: TGTGCCAGCAGCTTAACAGATCGGAGCACAGATACGCAGTATTTT. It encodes CASSLTDRSTDTQYF.

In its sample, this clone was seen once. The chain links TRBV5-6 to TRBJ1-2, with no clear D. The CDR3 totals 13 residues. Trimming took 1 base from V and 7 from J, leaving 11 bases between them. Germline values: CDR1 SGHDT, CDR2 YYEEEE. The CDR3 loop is CASSLSYTGGYTF. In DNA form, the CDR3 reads TGTGCCAGCAGCTTGAGTTATACTGGTGGCTACACCTTC. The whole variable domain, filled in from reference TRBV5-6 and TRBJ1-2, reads DAGVTQSPTHLIKTRGQQVTLRCSPKSGHDTVSWYQQALGQGPQFIFQYYEEEERQRGNFPDRFSGHQFPNYSSELNVNALLLGDSALYLCASSLSYTGGYTFGSGTRLTVV.

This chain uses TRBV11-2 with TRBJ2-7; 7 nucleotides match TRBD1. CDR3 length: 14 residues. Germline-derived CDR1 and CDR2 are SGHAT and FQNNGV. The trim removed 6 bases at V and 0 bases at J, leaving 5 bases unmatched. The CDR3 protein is CASRSGQFSYEQYF. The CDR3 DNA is TGTGCCAGCAGATCGGGACAGTTCTCCTACGAGCAGTACTTC. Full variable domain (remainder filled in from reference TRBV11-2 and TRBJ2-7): EAGVAQSPRYKIIEKRQSVAFWCNPISGHATLYWYQQILGQGPKLLIQFQNNGVVDDSQLPKDRFSAERLKGVDSTLKIQPAKLEDSAVYLCASRSGQFSYEQYFGPGTRLTVT.

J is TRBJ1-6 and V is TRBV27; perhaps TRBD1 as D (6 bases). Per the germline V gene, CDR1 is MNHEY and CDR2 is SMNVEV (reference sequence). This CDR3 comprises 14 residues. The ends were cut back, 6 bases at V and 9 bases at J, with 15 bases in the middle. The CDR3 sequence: CASSYRESSSPLHF. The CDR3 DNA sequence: TGTGCCAGCAGCTACAGGGAGTCCTCTTCACCCCTCCACTTT.

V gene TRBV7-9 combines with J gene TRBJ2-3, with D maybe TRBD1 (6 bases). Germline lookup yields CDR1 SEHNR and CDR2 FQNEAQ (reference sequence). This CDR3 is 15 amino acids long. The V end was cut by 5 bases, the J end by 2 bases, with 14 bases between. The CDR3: CASSTDGQLTDTQYF. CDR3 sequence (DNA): TGTGCCAGCAGCACCGACGGACAGCTCACAGATACGCAGTATTTT.

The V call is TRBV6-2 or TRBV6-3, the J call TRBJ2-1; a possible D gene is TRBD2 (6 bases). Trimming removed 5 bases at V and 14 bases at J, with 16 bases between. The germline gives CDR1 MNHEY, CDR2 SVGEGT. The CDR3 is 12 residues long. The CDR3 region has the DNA TGTGCCAGCAGTGTCGGGAGAGCCGAGGAGTTCTTC. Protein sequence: CASSVGRAEEFF.

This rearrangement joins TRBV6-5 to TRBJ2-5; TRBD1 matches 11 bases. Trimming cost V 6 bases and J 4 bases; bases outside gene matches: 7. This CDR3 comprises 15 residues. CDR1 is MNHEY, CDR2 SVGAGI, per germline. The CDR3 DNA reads TGTGCCAGCAGACTAGGACAGGGGGCCGGAGAGACCCAGTACTTC. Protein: CASRLGQGAGETQYF.

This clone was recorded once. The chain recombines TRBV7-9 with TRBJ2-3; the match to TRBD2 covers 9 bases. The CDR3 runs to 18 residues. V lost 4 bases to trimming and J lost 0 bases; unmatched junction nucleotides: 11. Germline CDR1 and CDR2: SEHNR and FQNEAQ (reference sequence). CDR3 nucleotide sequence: TGTGCCAGCAGCTCCCCTTTTAGCGGGGGACCTAGCACAGATACGCAGTATTTT. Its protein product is CASSSPFSGGPSTDTQYF.

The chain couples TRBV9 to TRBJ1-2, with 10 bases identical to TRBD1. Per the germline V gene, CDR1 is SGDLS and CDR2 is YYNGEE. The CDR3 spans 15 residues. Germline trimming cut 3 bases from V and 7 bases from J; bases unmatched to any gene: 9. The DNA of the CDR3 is TGTGCCAGCAGCGCCAGACAGGGGGCAATGTTTGGCTACACCTTC. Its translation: CASSARQGAMFGYTF.

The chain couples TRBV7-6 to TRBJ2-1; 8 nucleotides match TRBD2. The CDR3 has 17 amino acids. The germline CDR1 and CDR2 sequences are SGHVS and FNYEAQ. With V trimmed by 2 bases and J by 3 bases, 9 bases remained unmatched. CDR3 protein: CASSLRGGGNFYNEQFF. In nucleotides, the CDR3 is TGTGCCAGCAGCTTACGGGGCGGGGGGAATTTCTACAATGAGCAGTTCTTC.

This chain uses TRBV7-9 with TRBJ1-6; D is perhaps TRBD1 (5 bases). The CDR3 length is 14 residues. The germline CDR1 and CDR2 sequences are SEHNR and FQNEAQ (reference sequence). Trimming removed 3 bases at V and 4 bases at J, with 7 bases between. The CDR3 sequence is CASSFTGYNSPLHF. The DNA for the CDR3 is TGTGCCAGCAGCTTCACAGGATATAATTCACCCCTCCACTTT.

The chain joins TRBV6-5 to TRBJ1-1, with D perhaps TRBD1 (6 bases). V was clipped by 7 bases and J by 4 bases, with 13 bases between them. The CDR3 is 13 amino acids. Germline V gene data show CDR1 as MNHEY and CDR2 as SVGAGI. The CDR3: CASTRGGSTEAFF. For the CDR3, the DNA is TGTGCCAGCACCAGAGGGGGAAGCACTGAAGCTTTCTTT.

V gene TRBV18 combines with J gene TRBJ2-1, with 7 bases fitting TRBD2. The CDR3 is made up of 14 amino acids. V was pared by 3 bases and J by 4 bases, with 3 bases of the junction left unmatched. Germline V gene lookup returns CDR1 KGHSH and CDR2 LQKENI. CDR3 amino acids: CASSPLSGYNEQFF. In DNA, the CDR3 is TGTGCCAGCTCACCGCTTAGCGGGTACAATGAGCAGTTCTTC.

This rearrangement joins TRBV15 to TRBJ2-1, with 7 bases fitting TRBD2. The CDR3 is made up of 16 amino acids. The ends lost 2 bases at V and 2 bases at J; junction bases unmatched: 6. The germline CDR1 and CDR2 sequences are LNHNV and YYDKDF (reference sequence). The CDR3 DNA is TGTGCCACCAGCAGAACGGCTAGCGGTCCCTACAATGAGCAGTTCTTC. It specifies CATSRTASGPYNEQFF.

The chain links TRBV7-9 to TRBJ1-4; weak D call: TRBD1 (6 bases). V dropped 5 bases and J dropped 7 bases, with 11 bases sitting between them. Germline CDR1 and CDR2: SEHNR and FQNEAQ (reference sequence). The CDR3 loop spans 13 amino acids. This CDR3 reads CASSPGQSEKLFF. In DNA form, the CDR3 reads TGTGCCAGCAGCCCAGGACAGAGTGAAAAACTGTTTTTT.

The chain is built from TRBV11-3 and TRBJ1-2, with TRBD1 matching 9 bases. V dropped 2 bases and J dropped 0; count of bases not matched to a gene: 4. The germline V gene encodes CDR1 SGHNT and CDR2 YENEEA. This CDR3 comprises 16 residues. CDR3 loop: CASSLNDRGSNYGYTF. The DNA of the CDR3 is TGTGCCAGCAGCTTAAATGACAGGGGGTCTAACTATGGCTACACCTTC.

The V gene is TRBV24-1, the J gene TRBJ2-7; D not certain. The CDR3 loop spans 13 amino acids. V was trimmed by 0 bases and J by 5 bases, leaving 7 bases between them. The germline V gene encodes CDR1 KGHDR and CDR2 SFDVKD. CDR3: CATSDLLGDEQYF. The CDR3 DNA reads TGTGCCACCAGTGATTTGCTAGGCGACGAGCAGTACTTC.

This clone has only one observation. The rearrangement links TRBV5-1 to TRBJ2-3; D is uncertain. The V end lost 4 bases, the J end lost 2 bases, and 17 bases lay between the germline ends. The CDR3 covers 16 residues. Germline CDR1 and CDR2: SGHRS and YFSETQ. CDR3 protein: CASSTFAAANTDTQYF. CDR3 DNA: TGCGCCAGCAGCACCTTCGCGGCCGCCAACACAGATACGCAGTATTTT.

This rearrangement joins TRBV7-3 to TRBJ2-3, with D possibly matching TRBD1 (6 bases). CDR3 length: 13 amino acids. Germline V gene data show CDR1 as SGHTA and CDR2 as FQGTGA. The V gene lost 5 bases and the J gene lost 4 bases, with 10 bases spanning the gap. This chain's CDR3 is CASSPGEPDTQYF. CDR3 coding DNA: TGTGCCAGCAGCCCAGGGGAGCCAGATACGCAGTATTTT.

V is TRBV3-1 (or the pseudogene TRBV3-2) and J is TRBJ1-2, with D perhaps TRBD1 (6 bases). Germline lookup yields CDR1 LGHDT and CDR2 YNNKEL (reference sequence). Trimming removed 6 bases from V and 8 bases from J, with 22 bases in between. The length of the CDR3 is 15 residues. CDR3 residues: CASSITGGREDGYTF. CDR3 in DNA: TGTGCCAGCAGTATCACGGGGGGGCGGGAAGACGGCTACACCTTC.